This is a list of T cell receptor beta chains from one sample in a study of blood T cell repertoires in COVID-19. The table came from immunoSEQ multiplex PCR; TCRdb's copy has only in-frame clones and leaves some out. The sample has some 50,000 clones, approximately 84% seen once. The sample taken for sequencing was peripheral blood. The origin of the receptors is a man aged 45 to 65 with active COVID-19. Each CDR3 is given without its conserved first and last residue. Fields, in order: V gene, D gene, CDR3 protein. D genes are given only for firm matches.

V: TRBV18
D: .
CDR3: ASSPWPGKEQF

V: TRBV6-2/TRBV6-3
D: .
CDR3: ASSLTGLGNTIY

V: TRBV6-5
D: TRBD2
CDR3: ASRGTSGAYEQY

V: TRBV24-1
D: TRBD2
CDR3: ATSQGLAGGAQY

V: TRBV28
D: .
CDR3: ASSLTGPWPISSYNSPLH

V: TRBV29-1
D: TRBD2
CDR3: SVVRGDPYEQY

V: TRBV9
D: .
CDR3: ASSVGFYDSPLH

V: TRBV5-1
D: .
CDR3: ASKSLGAGDSYNEQF

V: TRBV4-1
D: .
CDR3: ASSQPYRDNEQF

V: TRBV10-3
D: .
CDR3: AVATGDTYNEQF

V: TRBV9
D: TRBD1
CDR3: ASSPQSGQYNEKLF

V: TRBV9
D: .
CDR3: ASSVDQGGFGNTIY

V: TRBV27
D: .
CDR3: ASSFGQYNEQF

V: TRBV27
D: .
CDR3: ASSLNRDYGYT

V: TRBV10-3
D: TRBD1
CDR3: AISEWTGDSPLH

V: TRBV4-1
D: .
CDR3: ASSQVSPGTDTQY

V: TRBV6-5
D: TRBD1
CDR3: ASSSPDRLSPLH

V: TRBV11-2
D: .
CDR3: ASSPSPGGLSTDTQY

V: TRBV29-1
D: TRBD1
CDR3: SVEMTGATYEQY

V: TRBV7-8
D: .
CDR3: ASSPYLVDLGYT

V: TRBV12-3/TRBV12-4
D: TRBD1
CDR3: ASRQGGNEKLF

V: TRBV7-2
D: .
CDR3: ASSLSGYDDTQY

V: TRBV5-4
D: TRBD1
CDR3: ASRTGQGAYGYT

V: TRBV6-5
D: .
CDR3: ASSYSGGLSYEQY

V: TRBV4-1
D: .
CDR3: ASSYSPVGEQY

V: TRBV2
D: TRBD2
CDR3: ASSALAGGTDTQY

V: TRBV19
D: .
CDR3: ASSIQGSHNEQF

V: TRBV7-2
D: TRBD2
CDR3: ASSLGPSGGGRTDTQY

V: TRBV27
D: TRBD2
CDR3: ASSRGLAGGPGQF

V: TRBV4-2
D: .
CDR3: ASSQAGADTQY

V: TRBV2
D: .
CDR3: ASSEGAYEQY

V: TRBV12-3/TRBV12-4
D: .
CDR3: ASSLGGPGGYT

V: TRBV12-3/TRBV12-4
D: .
CDR3: ASSPQAFLQF

V: TRBV11-2
D: .
CDR3: ASSLRHRSNGTNTGELF

V: TRBV2
D: .
CDR3: ASSVVVSTDTQY

V: TRBV15
D: .
CDR3: ATSSRPGQTDTQY

V: TRBV21-1
D: .
CDR3: ASSAGGQGPYEQY

V: TRBV10-2
D: TRBD2
CDR3: ASNPLAGVRETQY

V: TRBV2
D: .
CDR3: ASSTRQIHGEKLF

V: TRBV18
D: .
CDR3: ASSQIQGGETQY

V: TRBV6-6
D: .
CDR3: ASSYWATGRPTEAF

V: TRBV5-1
D: .
CDR3: ASSLLALGLTGANVLT

V: TRBV11-2
D: TRBD1
CDR3: ASSPRTGMSNQPQH

V: TRBV7-9
D: TRBD1
CDR3: ASSPGGRKGDRVTYEQY

V: TRBV2
D: TRBD1
CDR3: ASRGTGDETQY

V: TRBV27
D: TRBD1
CDR3: ASSLHRDRDSPLH

V: TRBV18
D: TRBD2
CDR3: ASSPPGTRSEQF